The 28 T cell receptor beta chains below come from one sample, sequenced in a study of cytomegalovirus exposure and HLA in healthy donors (dated by TCRdb to about 2017). The library was obtained by the immunoSEQ multiplex PCR assay. A mixture of 60 forward primers for TCR Vbeta segments and 13 reverse primers for TCR Jbeta segments was used in the multiplex PCR. In TCRdb, the immuneACCESS table is reduced to in-frame sequences with V and J assigned. These tables do not hold every clone; where another copy was compared, an unresolved V gene accounts for under half, and the others remain unexplained. The sample has more than 200,000 clones on record, 75% to 85% of them singletons. In total, the top ten clones hold 1.4% of the sample. Sample: PBMCs. These receptor sequences come from a girl between 5 and 17 years old in good health and CMV-seronegative.

This chain connects TRBV21-1 to TRBJ2-1; TRBD2 reflects the table's D call only, with no check against the DNA. TRBV21-1 counts as a pseudogene. This CDR3 has 22 residues. The CDR3 spells CASSKGLAGELRPPSSYNEQFF. The CDR3 DNA reads as TGTGCCAGCAGCAAAGGACTAGCGGGAGAGCTCAGACCCCCTAGCTCCTACAATGAGCAGTTCTTC.

V usage is TRBV18 and J usage is TRBJ1-4; D not resolved. The CDR3 runs to 14 residues. Germline values: CDR1 KGHSH, CDR2 LQKENI. Trimming shortened V by 3 bases and J by 8 bases, and 13 bases separated the two germline ends. Written as DNA, the CDR3 is TGTGCCAGCTCACCCAACGGGGTCCGAGAAAAACTGTTTTTT. Translated, it gives CASSPNGVREKLFF.

The genes are TRBV5-1 and TRBJ2-7; D possibly corresponds to TRBD2 (6 bases). Deletions cut 2 bases from V and 5 bases from J, with 11 bases between. Germline CDR1 is SGHRS and CDR2 is YFSETQ. There are 13 residues in the CDR3. The CDR3 DNA follows: TGCGCCAGCAGCTTTGGGGGAGGTAACGAGCAGTACTTC. This sequence encodes CASSFGGGNEQYF.

In this sample, this clone turned up a few times. The chain combines TRBV5-6 with TRBJ1-5; TRBD1 might be the D (5 bases). Germline assignment: CDR1 SGHDT and CDR2 YYEEEE. Trimming left V 0 bases short and J 8 bases short, with 12 bases between. The CDR3 covers 14 residues. CDR3 amino acids: CASSLGAIREPQHF. In DNA form, the CDR3 reads TGTGCCAGCAGCTTGGGGGCGATCAGGGAGCCCCAGCATTTT.

V usage is TRBV7-3 and J usage is TRBJ2-3; TRBD2 might be the D (5 bases). Trimming left V 2 bases short and J 5 bases short, with 8 bases between. This CDR3 has 13 residues. Germline V CDR1 and CDR2: SGHTA, FQGTGA. CDR3: CASSLSGRDTQYF. The CDR3 DNA follows: TGTGCCAGCAGCTTATCTGGGAGAGATACGCAGTATTTT.

This chain connects TRBV4-3 to TRBJ2-5; D gene uncertain. The J call is doubtful: the DNA matches TRBJ2-7 better. CDR1 is LGHNA and CDR2 is YSLEER in the germline V gene. This CDR3 spans 15 amino acids. The chain's CDR3 is CASSQELGSDYEQYF. In nucleotides, the CDR3 is TGCGCCAGCAGCCAAGAGTTGGGTTCCGACTACGAGCAGTACTTC.

The rearrangement uses TRBV18 and TRBJ2-7, with D possibly being TRBD1 (6 bases). V lost 3 bases and J lost 5, with 14 bases in between. CDR1 and CDR2 (germline): KGHSH, LQKENI. The CDR3 runs to 14 residues. CDR3 in DNA: TGTGCCAGCTCACCCAATCAGGGGACCAACGAGCAGTACTTC. Amino acids: CASSPNQGTNEQYF.

V gene TRBV10-3 combines with J gene TRBJ2-7; tentative D call: TRBD1 (5 bases). This CDR3 is 13 amino acids long. The V gene lost 3 bases and the J gene lost 4 bases, with 10 bases spanning the gap. In germline, CDR1 is ENHRY, CDR2 SYGVKD. In nucleotides, the CDR3 is TGTGCCATCAGTGACCGCAGGGTATACGAGCAGTACTTC. This sequence encodes CAISDRRVYEQYF.

The chain couples TRBV27 to TRBJ2-6; D is ambiguous. Trimming took 3 bases from V and 0 from J, leaving 15 bases between them. Per germline, CDR1 MNHEY and CDR2 SMNVEV (reference sequence). CDR3 length equals 18 residues. In DNA form, the CDR3 reads TGTGCCAGCAGTTTCGGGTCAATAAGACTCTCTGGGGCCAACGTCCTGACTTTC. Translated: CASSFGSIRLSGANVLTF.

As to this clone: Other DNA sequences in this specimen translate into the identical CDR3. This chain uses TRBV5-1 with TRBJ2-3; D is perhaps TRBD1 (5 bases). CDR3 length: 12 amino acids. The germline gives CDR1 SGHRS, CDR2 YFSETQ. The V end was cut by 4 bases, the J end by 3 bases, with 6 bases between. CDR3 in amino acids: CASSPGTDTQYF. In DNA, the CDR3 is TGCGCCAGCAGCCCAGGGACAGATACGCAGTATTTT.

J is TRBJ1-4 and V is TRBV7-2; D might be TRBD1 (5 bases). Germline CDR1 is SGHTA and CDR2 is FQGNSA. The CDR3 runs 15 residues. V lost 0 bases to trimming and J lost 7 bases, with 12 bases between them. The CDR3 spells CASSLAGGLGEKLFF. CDR3 in DNA: TGTGCCAGCAGCTTAGCGGGGGGACTAGGTGAAAAACTGTTTTTT.

The V call is TRBV18, the J call TRBJ2-7, with 10 nucleotides matching TRBD1. The CDR3 is 14 residues long. V was pared by 5 bases and J by 7 bases, with 8 bases of the junction left unmatched. Germline CDR1 reads KGHSH; CDR2 reads LQKENI. The CDR3 protein is CASSYKADRGEQYF. CDR3 coding DNA: TGTGCCAGCTCATACAAAGCGGACAGGGGGGAGCAGTACTTC.

V is TRBV5-6 and J is TRBJ1-2; weak D call: TRBD1 (6 bases). Germline CDR1 and CDR2: SGHDT and YYEEEE. V was cut by 4 bases and J by 2 bases, with 12 bases left in between. The CDR3 spans 14 residues. The CDR3 sequence: CASSDTTGNYGYTF. DNA for the CDR3: TGTGCCAGCAGCGACACGACAGGCAACTATGGCTACACCTTC. Full variable domain (missing parts from reference TRBV5-6 and TRBJ1-2): DAGVTQSPTHLIKTRGQQVTLRCSPKSGHDTVSWYQQALGQGPQFIFQYYEEEERQRGNFPDRFSGHQFPNYSSELNVNALLLGDSALYLCASSDTTGNYGYTFGSGTRLTVV.

In its sample, this clone was seen a few times. The J gene is TRBJ1-1, the V gene TRBV14; a possible D gene is TRBD1 (5 bases). Per germline, CDR1 SGHDN and CDR2 FVKESK. This CDR3 region has 15 residues. The V end lost 3 bases, the J end lost 5 bases, and 16 bases lay between the germline ends. CDR3 coding DNA: TGTGCCAGCAGCCAGCTCGGACAAGAGAAGACTGAAGCTTTCTTT. Translation gives CASSQLGQEKTEAFF.

The chain combines TRBV28 with TRBJ1-6; 10 bases align to TRBD1. The germline V gene encodes CDR1 MDHEN and CDR2 SYDVKM. This CDR3 has 16 residues. V shed 5 bases, J shed 3 bases, and the junction held 4 bases outside the gene matches. CDR3 residues: CASSRDRGDYNSPLHF. Here the CDR3 DNA reads TGTGCCAGCAGTCGGGACAGGGGAGACTATAATTCACCCCTCCACTTT.

This rearrangement joins TRBV5-1 to TRBJ2-1; 7 positions agree with TRBD2. The CDR3 spans 15 residues. The V segment lost 2 bases and the J segment 8 bases; nucleotides outside the gene matches: 10. Looked up from germline, CDR1 is SGHRS and CDR2 is YFSETQ. CDR3 sequence (DNA): TGCGCCAGCAGCTTACGGGAGGAAGGTTGGGATGAGCAGTTCTTC. It yields the protein CASSLREEGWDEQFF.

The genes are TRBV18 and TRBJ2-4; 8 nucleotides agree with TRBD2. Trimming cost V 3 bases and J 2 bases; bases outside gene matches: 3. The length of the CDR3 is 15 residues. CDR1 is KGHSH, CDR2 LQKENI, per germline. In DNA form, the CDR3 reads TGTGCCAGCTCACCGGGACTAGTAACCAAAAACATTCAGTACTTC. It yields the protein CASSPGLVTKNIQYF.

This clone has just one count. Distinct nucleotide sequences in the sample also encode this CDR3. This chain joins TRBV29-1 and TRBJ2-7; a possible D gene is TRBD2 (6 bases). Germline lookup yields CDR1 SQVTM and CDR2 ANQGSEA. The CDR3 has 11 amino acids. Written as DNA, the CDR3 is TGCAGTGTCGCGGGAAGCTACGAGCAGTACTTC. This translates into CSVAGSYEQYF.

The chain joins TRBV7-9 to TRBJ1-2; TRBD1 might be the D (6 bases). Per germline, CDR1 SEHNR and CDR2 FQNEAQ (reference sequence). This CDR3 contains 16 residues. V was clipped by 3 bases and J by 7 bases, with 21 bases between them. In DNA, the CDR3 is TGTGCCAGCAGCTTGGCTGACAGGCGTCTTAGTGCTGGCTACACCTTC. It encodes CASSLADRRLSAGYTF.

This clone was observed once. This chain uses TRBV30 with TRBJ2-7; 8 positions match TRBD1. V lost 2 bases, J lost 2 bases, and 5 bases stayed unmatched. Germline CDR1 is GTSNPN and CDR2 is SVGIG (reference sequence). The CDR3 covers 14 residues. CDR3 in amino acids: CAWSRGQGTYEQYF. In nucleotides, the CDR3 is TGTGCCTGGAGTCGAGGACAGGGAACCTACGAGCAGTACTTC. The full variable domain, rest sourced from reference TRBV30 and TRBJ2-7, is SQTIHQWPATLVQPVGSPLSLECTVEGTSNPNLYWYRQAAGRGLQLLFYSVGIGQISSEVPQNLSASRPQDRQFILSSKKLLLSDSGFYLCAWSRGQGTYEQYFGPGTRLTVT.

This clone showed up just once. J is TRBJ2-2 and V is TRBV27; 7 nucleotides match TRBD2. Germline V CDR1 and CDR2: MNHEY, SMNVEV (reference sequence). The CDR3 runs to 16 residues. Trimming at V came to 3 bases and at J to 2 bases, leaving 6 bases not matched to a gene. Written as DNA, the CDR3 is TGTGCCAGCAGTTTGCCTACTAGCGCCAACACCGGGGAGCTGTTTTTT. Translated: CASSLPTSANTGELFF.

The CDR3 region is CSAAEYGYTF. For the CDR3, the DNA is TGCAGTGCCGCGGAGTATGGCTACACCTTC. The chain couples TRBV20-1 to TRBJ1-2; D remains ambiguous. The V gene lost 6 bases and the J gene lost 5 bases, with 7 bases spanning the gap. CDR1 is DFQATT and CDR2 is SNEGSKA in the germline V gene (reference sequence). This CDR3 spans 10 amino acids.

V gene TRBV15 combines with J gene TRBJ1-1; D is undetermined. This CDR3 comprises 14 residues. With 0 bases removed from V and 1 base from J, the gap between germline ends came to 6 bases. From germline, CDR1 is LNHNV and CDR2 YYDKDF (reference sequence). The CDR3 nucleotides read TGTGCCACCAGCAGAGAAGGCGGGAACACTGAAGCTTTCTTT. This encodes CATSREGGNTEAFF.

V gene TRBV4-3 combines with J gene TRBJ2-1, with 7 bases aligning to TRBD1. CDR1 is LGHNA and CDR2 is YSLEER in the germline V gene. The J segment lost 4 bases and the V segment lost 0 bases, leaving 6 bases of the junction unmatched. The CDR3 runs 16 residues. CDR3 in amino acids: CASSQDPRGRYNEQFF. CDR3 DNA: TGCGCCAGCAGCCAAGATCCGAGGGGGCGGTACAATGAGCAGTTCTTC.

V gene TRBV7-9 combines with J gene TRBJ1-1, with D perhaps matching TRBD1 (6 bases). V was clipped by 0 bases and J by 7 bases, with 15 bases between them. CDR1 SEHNR and CDR2 FQNEAQ come from the germline V gene (reference sequence). This CDR3 region has 15 residues. CDR3: CASSLASGGQVEAFF. As DNA, the CDR3 is TGTGCCAGCAGCTTAGCGAGCGGGGGGCAGGTTGAAGCTTTCTTT.

The chain combines TRBV30 with TRBJ2-7; D call uncertain. Germline CDR1 and CDR2: GTSNPN and SVGIG (reference sequence). With 0 bases removed from V and 2 bases from J, the gap between germline ends came to 8 bases. CDR3 size: 13 residues. CDR3 sequence: CAWSVGLAYEQYF. The CDR3 region has the DNA TGTGCCTGGAGTGTAGGCCTAGCCTACGAGCAGTACTTC.

The gene calls are TRBV6-5 and TRBJ2-3; perhaps TRBD2 as D (5 bases). Germline assignment: CDR1 MNHEY and CDR2 SVGAGI. The CDR3 length is 11 residues. V was pared by 8 bases and J by 8 bases, with 11 bases between. The CDR3: CASGGEGTQYF. CDR3 nucleotide sequence: TGTGCCAGCGGTGGTGAGGGTACGCAGTATTTT.

This chain connects TRBV5-1 to TRBJ2-3; TRBD1 matches at 7 bases. The CDR3 extends over 16 amino acids. Per germline, CDR1 SGHRS and CDR2 YFSETQ. With V trimmed by 2 bases and J by 0 bases, 6 bases remained unmatched. Here the CDR3 DNA reads TGCGCCAGCAGCTTACTCCGGGACAGAAGCACAGATACGCAGTATTTT. As protein: CASSLLRDRSTDTQYF.